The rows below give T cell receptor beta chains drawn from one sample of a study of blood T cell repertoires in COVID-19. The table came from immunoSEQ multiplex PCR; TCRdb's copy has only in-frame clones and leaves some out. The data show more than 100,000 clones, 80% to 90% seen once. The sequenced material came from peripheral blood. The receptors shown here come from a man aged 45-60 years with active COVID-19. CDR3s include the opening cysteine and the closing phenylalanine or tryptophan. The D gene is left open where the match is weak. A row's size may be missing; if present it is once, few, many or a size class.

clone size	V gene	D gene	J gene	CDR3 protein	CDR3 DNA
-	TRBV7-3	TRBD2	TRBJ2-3	CASSISSGGNTDTQYF	TGTGCCAGCAGCATAAGTAGCGGGGGGAACACAGATACGCAGTATTTT
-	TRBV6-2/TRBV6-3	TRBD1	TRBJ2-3	CASSSHGQGSTDTQYF	TGTGCCAGCAGTTCCCACGGACAGGGGAGCACAGATACGCAGTATTTT
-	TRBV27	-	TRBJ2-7	CASSLEGVAIKQYF	TGTGCCAGCAGTTTAGAAGGGGTTGCGATTAAGCAGTACTTC
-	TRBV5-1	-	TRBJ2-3	CASTGESTDTQYF	TGCGCCAGCACAGGCGAGAGCACAGATACGCAGTATTTT
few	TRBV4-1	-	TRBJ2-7	CASSPQGVQGSYEQYF	TGCGCCAGCAGCCCCCAGGGTGTACAGGGCTCCTACGAGCAGTACTTC
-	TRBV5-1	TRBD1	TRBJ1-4	CASSTGQGAMEKLFF	TGCGCCAGCAGCACCGGACAGGGGGCTATGGAAAAACTGTTTTTT
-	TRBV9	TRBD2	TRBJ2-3	CASSVVGSGGAGDTQYF	TGTGCCAGCAGCGTAGTAGGTAGCGGGGGGGCCGGAGATACGCAGTATTTT
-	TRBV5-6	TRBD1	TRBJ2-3	CASSQDRGYTDTQYF	TGTGCCAGCAGCCAGGACAGGGGGTACACAGATACGCAGTATTTT
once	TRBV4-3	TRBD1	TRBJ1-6	CASSQDHRTGHLHF	TGCGCCAGCAGCCAAGATCATAGGACAGGCCATCTCCACTTT
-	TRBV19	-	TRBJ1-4	CASSPGILLGKLFF	TGTGCCAGTAGTCCCGGGATACTCTTAGGAAAACTGTTTTTT
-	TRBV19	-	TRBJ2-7	CASSIGAGSYEQYF	TGTGCCAGTAGTATAGGCGCCGGCTCCTACGAGCAGTACTTC
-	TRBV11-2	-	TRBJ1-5	CASSLAALTGNNQPQHF	TGTGCCAGCAGCTTAGCCGCCCTGACGGGGAACAATCAGCCCCAGCATTTT
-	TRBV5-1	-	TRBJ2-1	CASSLGLLTYNEQFF	TGCGCCAGCAGCTTAGGACTCCTAACCTACAATGAGCAGTTCTTC
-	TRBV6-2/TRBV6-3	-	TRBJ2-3	CASSPGRGGFTDTQYF	TGTGCCAGCAGCCCGGGGCGTGGCGGTTTCACAGATACGCAGTATTTT
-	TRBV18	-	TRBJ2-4	CASSPRRDDIQYF	TGTGCCAGCTCACCCCGGCGGGATGACATTCAGTACTTC
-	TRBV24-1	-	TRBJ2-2	CATSEASGSPRELFF	TGTGCCACCAGTGAGGCGTCCGGGAGCCCCCGGGAGCTGTTTTTT
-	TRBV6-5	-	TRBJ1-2	CASSLGSPQGGYTF	TGTGCCAGCAGTTTGGGTTCTCCTCAGGGCGGCTACACCTTC
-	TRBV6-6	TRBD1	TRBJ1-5	CASSSLPTGAQPQHF	TGTGCCAGCAGTTCGCTCCCGACAGGGGCCCAGCCCCAGCATTTT
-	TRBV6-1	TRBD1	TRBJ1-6	CASSGFPLRQGSENSPLHF	TGTGCCAGCAGTGGTTTCCCTCTGAGACAGGGATCGGAAAATTCACCCCTCCACTTT
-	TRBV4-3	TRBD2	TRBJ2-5	CASSQGERGYAETQYF	TGCGCCAGCAGCCAAGGGGAGCGGGGGTACGCTGAGACCCAGTACTTC
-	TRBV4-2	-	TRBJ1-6	CASSPEVDGSSYNSPLHF	TGTGCCAGCAGCCCAGAGGTAGACGGGAGCTCCTATAATTCACCCCTCCACTTT
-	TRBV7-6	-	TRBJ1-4	CASSKNDRPNEKLFF	TGTGCCAGCAGCAAAAACGACAGGCCTAATGAAAAACTGTTTTTT
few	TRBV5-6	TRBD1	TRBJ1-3	CASSLMSGTVSGNTIYF	TGTGCCAGCAGCTTGATGTCTGGGACAGTCTCTGGAAACACCATATATTTT
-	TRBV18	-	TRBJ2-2	CASSPGRRGMNTGELFF	TGTGCCAGCTCCCCAGGCCGACGGGGAATGAACACCGGGGAGCTGTTTTTT
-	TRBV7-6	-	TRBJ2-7	CASSLSPEVYEQYF	TGTGCCAGCAGCTTAAGCCCGGAGGTCTACGAGCAGTACTTC
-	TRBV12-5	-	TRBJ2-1	CASGYGQVLGQFF	TGTGCTAGTGGTTATGGGCAGGTTTTAGGGCAGTTCTTC
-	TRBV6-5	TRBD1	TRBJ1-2	CASTGTAGYTF	TGTGCCAGCACTGGGACAGCCGGCTACACCTTC
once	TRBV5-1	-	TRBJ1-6	CACSLAGGGADNSPLHF	TGCGCCTGCAGCTTGGCCGGTGGGGGGGCTGATAATTCACCCCTCCACTTT
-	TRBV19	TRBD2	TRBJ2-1	CASTGAGGSSYNEQFF	TGTGCCAGTACCGGAGCGGGGGGTAGCTCCTACAATGAGCAGTTCTTC
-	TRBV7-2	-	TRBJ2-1	CASSLVSLDNEQFF	TGTGCCAGCAGCTTAGTATCCCTAGACAATGAGCAGTTCTTC
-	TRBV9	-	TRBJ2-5	CASSTGLANGIQYF	TGTGCCAGCAGCACGGGACTGGCGAATGGGATCCAGTACTTC
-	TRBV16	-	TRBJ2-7	CASSQSGVEQYF	TGTGCCAGCAGCCAATCGGGAGTCGAGCAGTACTTC
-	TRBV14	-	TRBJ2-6	CASSQVAGAGANVLTF	TGTGCCAGCAGCCAAGTTGCCGGGGCTGGGGCCAACGTCCTGACTTTC
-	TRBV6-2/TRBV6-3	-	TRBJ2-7	CASSYPGLSYEQYF	TGTGCCAGCAGTTACCCAGGCCTATCCTACGAGCAGTACTTC
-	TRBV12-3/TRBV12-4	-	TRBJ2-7	CASSLNTEQYF	TGTGCCAGCAGTTTAAACACCGAGCAGTACTTC
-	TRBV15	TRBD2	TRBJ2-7	CATSRTGGLAGGEQYF	TGTGCCACCAGCAGAACAGGGGGACTAGCGGGGGGCGAGCAGTACTTC
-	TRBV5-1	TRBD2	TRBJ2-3	CASSLAMASGADTQYF	TGCGCCAGCAGCTTGGCCATGGCTAGCGGGGCTGATACGCAGTATTTT
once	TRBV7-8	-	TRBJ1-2	CASSPSSSYGYTF	TGTGCCAGCAGCCCCTCGTCGAGCTATGGCTACACCTTC
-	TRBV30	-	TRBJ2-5	CAWSGGEETQYF	TGTGCCTGGAGTGGGGGGGAGGAGACCCAGTACTTC
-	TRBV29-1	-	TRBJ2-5	CSVVVQGGETQYF	TGCAGCGTTGTCGTGCAGGGGGGAGAGACCCAGTACTTC
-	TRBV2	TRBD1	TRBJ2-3	CATQGDLSTDTQYF	TGTGCCACACAGGGGGACCTAAGCACAGATACGCAGTATTTT
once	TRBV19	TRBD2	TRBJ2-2	CASSIFPRGGSTGELFF	TGTGCCAGTAGTATATTCCCGCGGGGGGGAAGCACCGGGGAGCTGTTTTTT
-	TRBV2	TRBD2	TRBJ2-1	CASSEESGGPYNEQFF	TGTGCCAGCAGTGAGGAGAGCGGGGGGCCCTACAATGAGCAGTTCTTC
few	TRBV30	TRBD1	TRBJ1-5	CAWTGGINQPQHF	TGTGCCTGGACAGGGGGCATCAATCAGCCCCAGCATTTT
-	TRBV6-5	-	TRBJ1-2	CASSRRQDYGYTF	TGTGCCAGCAGCCGAAGGCAGGACTATGGCTACACCTTC
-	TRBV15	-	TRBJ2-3	CATSREAAVRDTQYF	TGTGCCACCAGCAGAGAGGCGGCAGTGAGAGATACGCAGTATTTT
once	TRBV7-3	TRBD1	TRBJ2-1	CASSLTGITYNEQFF	TGTGCCAGCAGCTTGACAGGGATTACCTACAATGAGCAGTTCTTC
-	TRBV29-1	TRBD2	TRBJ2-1	CSVGSAGGRNEQFF	TGCAGCGTTGGGTCAGCGGGGGGTCGGAATGAGCAGTTCTTC
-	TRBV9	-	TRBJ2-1	CASSAAFGGFYNEQFF	TGTGCCAGCAGCGCCGCCTTTGGGGGCTTTTACAATGAGCAGTTCTTC
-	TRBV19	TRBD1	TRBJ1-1	CASLGGVMNTEAFF	TGTGCCAGCCTAGGGGGCGTGATGAACACTGAAGCTTTCTTT